Presented here are 25 T cell receptor beta chains from one specimen sequenced in a study of cytomegalovirus exposure and HLA in healthy donors. PCR primers comprised 60 Vbeta and 13 Jbeta primers. Profiled with immunoSEQ multiplex PCR; TCRdb holds only in-frame clones, not every one. This table holds over 120,000 clones, 9.7% found once. Sequenced: PBMCs. The receptors shown here come from a man aged 45 to 65 in good health and CMV-seronegative.

This chain links TRBV10-1 with TRBJ1-1; D not resolved. Germline CDR1 is WNHNN and CDR2 is SYGVQD (reference sequence). Trimming removed 3 bases at V and 2 bases at J, with 7 bases between. The length of the CDR3 is 13 residues. The CDR3: CASSEYGNTEAFF. CDR3 coding DNA: TGCGCCAGCAGTGAATACGGTAACACTGAAGCTTTCTTT.

This clone was seen a handful of times. The CDR3 bases are TGTGCCAGTAGTTTTAGGACAGGGAGATCCCTAATGAACACTGAAGCTTTCTTT. This sequence encodes CASSFRTGRSLMNTEAFF. V and J are TRBV19 and TRBJ1-1; 8 nucleotides match TRBD1. V lost 5 bases, J lost 0 bases, and 14 bases stayed unmatched. The CDR3 runs 18 residues. Germline V lookup: CDR1 LNHDA, CDR2 SQIVND (reference sequence).

This clone was recorded a few times. V usage is TRBV7-8 and J usage is TRBJ1-1; D perhaps matches TRBD1 (6 bases). Germline V gene data show CDR1 as SGHVS and CDR2 as FQNEAQ. V was pared by 5 bases and J by 10 bases, with 14 bases between. The CDR3 extends over 12 amino acids. CDR3 in DNA: TGTGCCAGCAGCCCATCGGGACAAGGAGCTTTCTTT. It translates to CASSPSGQGAFF.

Of note for this clone: Its ends do not fully match the called genes, so a read error is possible. V gene TRBV7-7 combines with J gene TRBJ2-5; 7 bases are a match to TRBD2. This CDR3 spans 17 amino acids. Germline V gene sequence: CDR1 SSHAT, CDR2 FNYEAQ (reference sequence). The CDR3 DNA sequence: TGTGCTAGCAGCCCCGGGTTGAGGCGGGGGTTCCAAGAGACCCAGTACTTC. Protein: CASSPGLRRGFQETQYF.

This clone has a handful of counts. V usage is TRBV6-1 and J usage is TRBJ1-2; D is perhaps TRBD1 (6 bases). CDR1 and CDR2 (germline): MNHNS, SASEGT. The CDR3 has 12 residues. V shed 6 bases and J shed 5 bases, with 10 bases lying between them. Here the CDR3 DNA reads TGTGCCAGCAGGAGGGGGAAATATGGCTACACCTTC. It codes for CASRRGKYGYTF.

The V and J genes are TRBV5-6 and TRBJ2-5; D perhaps matches TRBD2 (6 bases). Per the germline V gene, CDR1 is SGHDT and CDR2 is YYEEEE. Between the trimmed V and J ends, which lost 4 bases and 5 bases, there was a span of 12 bases. This CDR3 is built from 13 residues. This CDR3 reads CASSRLASETQYF. The CDR3, as DNA: TGTGCCAGCAGCCGCCTAGCGTCGGAGACCCAGTACTTC. Together with reference TRBV5-6 and TRBJ2-5, the CDR3 gives the full variable domain: DAGVTQSPTHLIKTRGQQVTLRCSPKSGHDTVSWYQQALGQGPQFIFQYYEEEERQRGNFPDRFSGHQFPNYSSELNVNALLLGDSALYLCASSRLASETQYFGPGTRLLVL.

The chain employs TRBV4-1 and TRBJ2-7; 7 nucleotides agree with TRBD2. CDR3 size: 17 residues. With 1 base clipped from V and 3 bases from J, the junction kept 12 bases outside the gene matches. The germline V gene has CDR1 MGHRA and CDR2 YSYEKL. CDR3 bases: TGCGCCAGCAGCCAAGGGGCCCTAGCGGAGGGAGTCTACGAGCAGTACTTC. Amino acids: CASSQGALAEGVYEQYF.

The CDR3, as DNA: TGTGCCAGCACCCCCTCGGAAGGGGTGTTAAGAGAAGCTTTCTTT. Residues: CASTPSEGVLREAFF. The chain uses TRBV2 and TRBJ1-1, with D possibly TRBD1 on 5 matching bases. CDR3 length: 15 residues. The V end was cut by 7 bases, the J end by 8 bases, with 23 bases between. Germline CDR1 SNHLY, CDR2 FYNNEI.

This clone was seen more than once but under ten times. The V call is TRBV4-2, the J call TRBJ2-1; TRBD2 agrees at 7 bases. The CDR3 runs 17 residues. Germline trimming cut 5 bases from V and 5 bases from J; bases unmatched to any gene: 15. Germline V CDR1 and CDR2: LGHNA, YNFKEQ. The CDR3 protein is CASSVRSEGGVNNEQFF. The DNA of the CDR3 is TGTGCCAGCAGCGTCCGATCGGAGGGAGGGGTAAACAATGAGCAGTTCTTC.

The chain carries TRBV6-5 and TRBJ2-4; a weak D match, TRBD1 (6 bases). V was shortened by 6 bases and J by 4 bases, with 13 bases between the two germline ends. Germline V gene data show CDR1 as MNHEY and CDR2 as SVGAGI. The CDR3 has 14 residues. In nucleotides, the CDR3 is TGTGCCAGCAGGAACAGGGACGAGAAAAACATTCAGTACTTC. Amino acids: CASRNRDEKNIQYF.

This clone was counted a few times. The rearrangement joins TRBV7-3 to TRBJ2-2; TRBD1 matches 7 bases. The germline V gene encodes CDR1 SGHTA and CDR2 FQGTGA. The CDR3 runs to 14 residues. Trimming removed 5 bases from V and 3 bases from J; junction bases left unmatched: 3. The CDR3 spells CASSLDRDTGELFF. The CDR3 DNA reads TGTGCCAGCAGCCTCGACAGGGACACCGGGGAGCTGTTTTTT.

The chain has TRBV9 and TRBJ1-4, with 10 nucleotides matching TRBD1. The CDR3 totals 15 residues. With V trimmed by 4 bases and J by 5 bases, 5 bases remained unmatched. Germline assignment: CDR1 SGDLS and CDR2 YYNGEE. As DNA, the CDR3 is TGTGCCAGCAGCTCGCGGGACAGGGGCAATGAAAAACTGTTTTTT. Translated: CASSSRDRGNEKLFF.

This clone was seen a handful of times. The J gene is TRBJ1-1, the V gene TRBV9, with 10 nucleotides matching TRBD1. The CDR3 spans 15 residues. Germline assignment: CDR1 SGDLS and CDR2 YYNGEE. V lost 4 bases, J lost 6 bases, and 9 bases stayed unmatched. Here the CDR3 reads CASSPTGGSLAEAFF. DNA for the CDR3: TGTGCCAGCAGCCCGACAGGGGGCAGCTTAGCTGAAGCTTTCTTT.

This clone has just a few counts. The V gene is TRBV5-8, the J gene TRBJ2-1; 8 nucleotides align to TRBD2. Unmatched junction bases numbered 13, after V lost 4 bases and J lost 7 bases. Germline V CDR1 and CDR2: SGHTS, YDEGEE. CDR3 length: 16 amino acids. CDR3 amino acids: CASSASGTRSYNEQFF. CDR3 in DNA: TGTGCCAGCAGCGCGTCCGGGACTAGAAGTTATAATGAGCAGTTCTTC.

This clone occurred a few times. This chain links TRBV6-6 with TRBJ1-2; D remains ambiguous. Trimming took 6 bases from V and 2 from J, leaving 7 bases between them. The CDR3 contains 12 residues. The germline gives CDR1 MNHNY, CDR2 SVGAGI (reference sequence). Written as DNA, the CDR3 is TGTGCCAGCAGGGGAGACAACTATGGCTACACCTTC. This gives the protein CASRGDNYGYTF.

The genes are TRBV9 and TRBJ1-1, with D possibly being TRBD1 (5 bases). The CDR3 has 16 amino acids. With 3 bases removed from V and 5 bases from J, the gap between germline ends came to 20 bases. The V gene's germline CDR1 is SGDLS and CDR2 YYNGEE. The CDR3 DNA reads TGTGCCAGCAGCGCAAACTCGGGGGGTATAAGGACTGAAGCTTTCTTT. Its translation is CASSANSGGIRTEAFF.

The V and J genes are TRBV30 and TRBJ2-5; D possibly corresponds to TRBD1 (5 bases). Germline CDR1 is GTSNPN and CDR2 is SVGIG (reference sequence). Trimming removed 0 bases from V and 5 bases from J, with 16 bases in between. The length of the CDR3 is 15 residues. In DNA form, the CDR3 reads TGTGCCTGGAGTGTACCCGCAGGGCTGGGGGAGACCCAGTACTTC. This codes for CAWSVPAGLGETQYF.

A few counts support this clone. The J gene is TRBJ1-4, the V gene TRBV9; D ambiguous. The CDR3 is made up of 14 amino acids. Germline V gene sequence: CDR1 SGDLS, CDR2 YYNGEE. Trimming took off 3 bases at V and 2 bases at J, with 8 bases between the two ends. CDR3 in DNA: TGTGCCAGCAGCGGGACTGACACTAATGAAAAACTGTTTTTT. It encodes CASSGTDTNEKLFF.

This clone came up a few times. This chain uses TRBV10-3 with TRBJ2-7; tentatively, D is TRBD2 (5 bases). Trimming removed 3 bases at V and 2 bases at J, with 14 bases between. The CDR3 runs 15 residues. Germline values: CDR1 ENHRY, CDR2 SYGVKD. The chain's CDR3 is CAISDPAEEAYEQYF. In nucleotides, the CDR3 is TGTGCCATCAGTGATCCGGCGGAGGAGGCCTACGAGCAGTACTTC.

This clone was recorded a few times. CDR3: CASSYSGIATDEQFF. The CDR3 nucleotides are TGTGCCAGCAGCTATAGCGGGATAGCGACGGATGAGCAGTTCTTC. The chain combines TRBV7-9 with TRBJ2-1; 8 bases fit TRBD2. The J segment lost 8 bases and the V segment lost 4 bases, leaving 10 bases of the junction unmatched. The CDR3 loop spans 15 amino acids. The germline V gene encodes CDR1 SEHNR and CDR2 FQNEAQ (reference sequence). Using reference TRBV7-9 and TRBJ2-1 for the parts outside the CDR3, the full variable domain is DTGVSQNPRHKITKRGQNVTFRCDPISEHNRLYWYRQTLGQGPEFLTYFQNEAQLEKSRLLSDRFSAERPKGSFSTLEIQRTEQGDSAMYLCASSYSGIATDEQFFGPGTRLTVL.

This sequence joins TRBV25-1 and TRBJ2-1; 9 bases are a match to TRBD1. V shed 0 bases and J 4 bases; nucleotides not matched to a gene: 10. The germline CDR1 and CDR2 sequences are MGHDK and SYGVNS. This CDR3 has 18 amino acids. The CDR3 DNA sequence: TGTGCCAGCAGTGAATATGGGGGTCTGACAGGGGGATACAATGAGCAGTTCTTC. Its protein is CASSEYGGLTGGYNEQFF. Using reference TRBV25-1 and TRBJ2-1 for the parts outside the CDR3, the full variable domain is EADIYQTPRYLVIGTGKKITLECSQTMGHDKMYWYQQDPGMELHLIHYSYGVNSTEKGDLSSESTVSRIRTEHFPLTLESARPSHTSQYLCASSEYGGLTGGYNEQFFGPGTRLTVL.

V gene TRBV19 combines with J gene TRBJ1-4; no definite D call. The germline V gene encodes CDR1 LNHDA and CDR2 SQIVND (reference sequence). The CDR3 loop spans 13 amino acids. The V gene lost 6 bases and the J gene lost 0 bases, with 5 bases spanning the gap. The CDR3 loop is CASSPTTNEKLFF. The CDR3 DNA reads TGTGCCAGTAGCCCCACAACTAATGAAAAACTGTTTTTT.

The chain has TRBV2 and TRBJ2-2; 7 bases are shared with TRBD1. The CDR3 runs to 16 residues. CDR1 is SNHLY and CDR2 is FYNNEI in the germline V gene. V trimming: 3 bases; J trimming: 1 base; junction bases outside the gene matches: 5. This chain's CDR3 is CASSEPGQLNTGELFF. As DNA, the CDR3 is TGTGCCAGCAGTGAGCCGGGACAGTTGAACACCGGGGAGCTGTTTTTT.

Of note for this clone: Other DNA sequences in this specimen translate into the identical CDR3. The V call is TRBV6-6, the J call TRBJ2-7; 8 nucleotides line up with TRBD2. Per germline, CDR1 MNHNY and CDR2 SVGAGI (reference sequence). The CDR3 is 16 residues long. The trim removed 2 bases at V and 2 bases at J, leaving 8 bases unmatched. Written as DNA, the CDR3 is TGTGCCAGCAGTTACGGAAGCGGGGGAGGAACCTACGAGCAGTACTTC. It is translated as CASSYGSGGGTYEQYF.

V gene TRBV4-2 combines with J gene TRBJ2-3; 8 nucleotides match TRBD2. This CDR3 spans 18 amino acids. V lost 0 bases, J lost 2 bases, and 10 bases stayed unmatched. CDR1 and CDR2 from the germline V gene are LGHNA and YNFKEQ. CDR3 sequence reads: CASSQDRGSGGLTDTQYF. The CDR3 DNA is TGTGCCAGCAGCCAAGATCGGGGAAGCGGGGGCCTCACAGATACGCAGTATTTT.